This entry describes one T cell receptor (beta chain). The antigen is undetermined. Germline CDR1 reads LGHNA; CDR2 reads YNFKEQ. V was pared by 0 bases and J by 8 bases, with 2 bases between. The CDR3 has 11 residues. Measured with immunoSEQ multiplex PCR; TCRdb has only the in-frame clones, and not every one. Here the sample spans about 39,000 clones, roughly 92% being singletons. This entry belongs to a study of graft-versus-host responses after intestinal transplantation. Study findings and constraints: GvH clonotypes were identified within recipient marrow, with a subset emerging first in ileum or blood.

The chain couples TRBV4-2 to TRBJ2-1; D gene ambiguous. Sequencing was performed on unstimulated CD8+ T cells sorted from spleen or lymph node cells, taken before transplant. The receptor's source is a human donor who was the organ donor for an intestinal transplant. CDR3 coding DNA: TGTGCCAGCAGCCAAGAGGATGAGCAGTTCTTC. Translated, it gives CASSQEDEQFF.